This TCR beta chain was found in a study of sequential checkpoint blockade in melanoma. Study-wide background: TCRbeta immunosequencing was performed on DNA from around 96 pretreatment melanoma tumor samples. After nivolumab or ipilimumab alone, 20 to 25 patients had week-13 rebiopsies. Study-wide findings and caveats: PD-L1 staining and CD8+ counts, not mutational load, tracked tumor T-cell clonality.

The assay was immunoSEQ multiplex PCR, and TCRdb's table has in-frame clones only and misses some. The sample includes about 1,800 clones, 15% to 20% of them seen just once. This clone was picked up a small number of times. Antigen: not known. This sample's treatment: randomized to nivolumab then ipilimumab (arm A) or the reverse (arm B). Patients had received no earlier DNA-damaging chemotherapy. J gave up 0 bases and V 6 bases, and 10 bases lay outside the gene matches. Germline CDR1 is MDHEN and CDR2 is SYDVKM. CDR3 length equals 17 residues. The chain couples TRBV28 to TRBJ1-5, with TRBD1 matching 8 bases. The source material was tumor tissue (inferred from file names), sampled from a patient given nivolumab and ipilimumab in sequence. The receptor's source is a human donor with melanoma. The CDR3 loop reads CASSTLTGGHSNQPQHF. In nucleotides, the CDR3 is TGTGCCAGCAGCACCCTCACAGGGGGGCATAGCAATCAGCCCCAGCATTTT.